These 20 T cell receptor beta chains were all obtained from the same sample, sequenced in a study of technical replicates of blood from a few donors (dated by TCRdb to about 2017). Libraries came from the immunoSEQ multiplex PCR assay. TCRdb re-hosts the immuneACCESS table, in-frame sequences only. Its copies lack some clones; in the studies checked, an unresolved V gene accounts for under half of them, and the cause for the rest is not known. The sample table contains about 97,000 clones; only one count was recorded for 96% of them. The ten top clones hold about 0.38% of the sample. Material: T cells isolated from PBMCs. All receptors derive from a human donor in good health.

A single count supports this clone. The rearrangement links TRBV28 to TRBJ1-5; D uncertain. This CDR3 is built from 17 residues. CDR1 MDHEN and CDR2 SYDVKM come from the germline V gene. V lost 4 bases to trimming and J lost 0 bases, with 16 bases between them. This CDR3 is CASSSLVVSNSNQPQHF. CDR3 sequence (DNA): TGTGCCAGCAGTTCTCTAGTCGTCAGTAATAGCAATCAGCCCCAGCATTTT.

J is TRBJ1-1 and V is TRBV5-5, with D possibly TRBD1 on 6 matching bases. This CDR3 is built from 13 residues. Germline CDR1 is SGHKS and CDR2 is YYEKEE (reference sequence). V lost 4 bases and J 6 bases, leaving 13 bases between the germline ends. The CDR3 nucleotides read TGTGCCAGCAGCCAGGGGCCTTCCGCTGAAGCTTTCTTT. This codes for CASSQGPSAEAFF.

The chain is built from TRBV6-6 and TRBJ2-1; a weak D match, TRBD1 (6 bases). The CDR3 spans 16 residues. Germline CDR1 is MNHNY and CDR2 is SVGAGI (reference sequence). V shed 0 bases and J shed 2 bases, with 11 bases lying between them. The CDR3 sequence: CASSYSSGETYNEQFF. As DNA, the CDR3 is TGTGCCAGCAGTTACTCGTCAGGGGAGACCTACAATGAGCAGTTCTTC.

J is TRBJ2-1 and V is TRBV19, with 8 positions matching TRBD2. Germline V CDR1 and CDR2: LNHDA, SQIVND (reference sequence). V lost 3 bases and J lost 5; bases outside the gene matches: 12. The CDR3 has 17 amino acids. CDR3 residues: CASSIDGSSGSDNEQFF. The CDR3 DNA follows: TGTGCCAGTAGTATCGATGGGTCAAGCGGGAGCGACAATGAGCAGTTCTTC.

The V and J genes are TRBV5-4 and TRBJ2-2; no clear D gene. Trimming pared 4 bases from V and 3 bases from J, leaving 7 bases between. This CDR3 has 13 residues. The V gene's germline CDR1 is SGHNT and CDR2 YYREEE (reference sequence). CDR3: CASSPADTGELFF. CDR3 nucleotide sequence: TGTGCCAGCAGCCCGGCGGACACCGGGGAGCTGTTTTTT.

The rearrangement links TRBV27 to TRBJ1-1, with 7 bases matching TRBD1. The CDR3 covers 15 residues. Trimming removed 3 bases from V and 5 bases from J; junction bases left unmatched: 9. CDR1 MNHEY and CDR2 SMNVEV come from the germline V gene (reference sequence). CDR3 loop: CASSFFPRRGTEAFF. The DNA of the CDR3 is TGTGCCAGCAGTTTTTTCCCGCGCAGGGGGACTGAAGCTTTCTTT.

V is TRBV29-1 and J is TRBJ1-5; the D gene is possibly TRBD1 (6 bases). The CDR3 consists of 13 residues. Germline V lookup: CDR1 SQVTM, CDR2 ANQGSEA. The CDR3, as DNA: TGCATCTCCGGAGGGGGGGTGGTTCAGCCCCAGCATTTT. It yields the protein CISGGGVVQPQHF.

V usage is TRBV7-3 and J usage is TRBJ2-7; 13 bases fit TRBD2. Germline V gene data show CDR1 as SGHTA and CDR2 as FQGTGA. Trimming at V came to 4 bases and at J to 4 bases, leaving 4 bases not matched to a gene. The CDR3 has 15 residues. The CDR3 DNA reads TGTGCCAGCAGCTCGGGGACTAGCGGGAATTACGAGCAGTACTTC. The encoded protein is CASSSGTSGNYEQYF.

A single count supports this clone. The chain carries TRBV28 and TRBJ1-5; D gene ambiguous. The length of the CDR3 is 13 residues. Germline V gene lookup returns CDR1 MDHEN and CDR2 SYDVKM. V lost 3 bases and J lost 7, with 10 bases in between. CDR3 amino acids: CASSLQITQPQHF. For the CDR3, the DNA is TGTGCCAGCAGTTTGCAGATTACACAGCCCCAGCATTTT.

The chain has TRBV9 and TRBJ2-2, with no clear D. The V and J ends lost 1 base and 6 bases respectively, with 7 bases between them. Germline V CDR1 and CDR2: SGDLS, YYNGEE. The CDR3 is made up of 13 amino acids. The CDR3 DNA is TGTGCCAGCAGCGTAACACCCGCCGGGGAGCTGTTTTTT. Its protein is CASSVTPAGELFF.

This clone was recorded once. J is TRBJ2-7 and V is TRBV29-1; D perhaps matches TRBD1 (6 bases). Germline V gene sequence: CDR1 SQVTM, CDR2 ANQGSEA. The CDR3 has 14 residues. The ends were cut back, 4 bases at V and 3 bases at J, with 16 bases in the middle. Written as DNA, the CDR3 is TGCAGCGTTGGGTGGACAGATCGAAACTACGAGCAGTACTTC. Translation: CSVGWTDRNYEQYF.

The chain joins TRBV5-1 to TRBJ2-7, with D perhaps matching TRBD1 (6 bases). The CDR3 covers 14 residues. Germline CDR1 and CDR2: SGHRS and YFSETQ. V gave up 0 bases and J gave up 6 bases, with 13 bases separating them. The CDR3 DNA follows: TGCGCCAGCAGCTTGGTCAGGGGTATCGGCGAGCAGTACTTC. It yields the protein CASSLVRGIGEQYF.

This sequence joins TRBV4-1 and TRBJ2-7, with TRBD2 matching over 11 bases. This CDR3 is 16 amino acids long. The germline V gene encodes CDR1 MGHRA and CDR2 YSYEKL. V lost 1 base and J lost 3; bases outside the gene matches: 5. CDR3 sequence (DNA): TGCGCCAGCAGCCAAGGGGCCGGGACTAGCGGCTACGAGCAGTACTTC. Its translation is CASSQGAGTSGYEQYF.

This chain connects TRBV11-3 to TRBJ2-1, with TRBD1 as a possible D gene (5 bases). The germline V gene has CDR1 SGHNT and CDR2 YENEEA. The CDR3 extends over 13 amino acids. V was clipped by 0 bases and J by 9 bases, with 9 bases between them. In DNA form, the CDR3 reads TGTGCCAGCAGCTTAGACAGGGTGAGTGAGCAGTTCTTC. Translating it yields CASSLDRVSEQFF. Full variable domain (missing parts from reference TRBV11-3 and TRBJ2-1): EAGVVQSPRYKIIEKKQPVAFWCNPISGHNTLYWYLQNLGQGPELLIRYENEEAVDDSQLPKDRFSAERLKGVDSTLKIQPAELGDSAVYLCASSLDRVSEQFFGPGTRLTVL.

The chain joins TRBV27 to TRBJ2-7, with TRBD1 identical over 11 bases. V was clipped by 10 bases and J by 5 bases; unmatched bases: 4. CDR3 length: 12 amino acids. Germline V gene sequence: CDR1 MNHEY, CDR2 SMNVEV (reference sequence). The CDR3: CATRTGGNEQYF. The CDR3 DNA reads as TGTGCCACCAGGACAGGGGGCAACGAGCAGTACTTC.

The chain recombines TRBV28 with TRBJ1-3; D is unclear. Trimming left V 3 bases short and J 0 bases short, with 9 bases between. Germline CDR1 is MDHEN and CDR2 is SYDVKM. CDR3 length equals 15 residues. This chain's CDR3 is CASSFPGPSGNTIYF. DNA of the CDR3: TGTGCCAGCAGTTTCCCGGGTCCCTCTGGAAACACCATATATTTT.

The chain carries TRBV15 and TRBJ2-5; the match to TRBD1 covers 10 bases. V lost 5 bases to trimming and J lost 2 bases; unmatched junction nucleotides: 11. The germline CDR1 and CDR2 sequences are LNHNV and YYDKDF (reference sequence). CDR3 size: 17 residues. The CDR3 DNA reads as TGTGCCACCAGCTTACAACCCCGGGACAGGGGACAAGAGACCCAGTACTTC. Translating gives CATSLQPRDRGQETQYF.

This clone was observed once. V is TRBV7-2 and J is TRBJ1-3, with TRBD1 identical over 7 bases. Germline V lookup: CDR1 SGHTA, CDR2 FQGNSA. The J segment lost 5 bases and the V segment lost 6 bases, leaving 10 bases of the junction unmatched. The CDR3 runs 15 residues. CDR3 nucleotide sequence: TGTGCCAGCAGTCGAGGGGTAGGGGGCCGAAACACCATATATTTT. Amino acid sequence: CASSRGVGGRNTIYF. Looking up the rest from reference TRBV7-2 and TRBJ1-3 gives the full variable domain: GAGVSQSPSNKVTEKGKDVELRCDPISGHTALYWYRQSLGQGLEFLIYFQGNSAPDKSGLPSDRFSAERTGGSVSTLTIQRTQQEDSAVYLCASSRGVGGRNTIYFGEGSWLTVV.

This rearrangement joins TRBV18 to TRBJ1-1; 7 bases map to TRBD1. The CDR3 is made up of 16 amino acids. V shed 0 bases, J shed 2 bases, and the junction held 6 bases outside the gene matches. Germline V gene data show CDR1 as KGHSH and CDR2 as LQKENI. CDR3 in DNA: TGTGCCAGCTCACCACCTTATGGACAGGAAAACACTGAAGCTTTCTTT. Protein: CASSPPYGQENTEAFF.

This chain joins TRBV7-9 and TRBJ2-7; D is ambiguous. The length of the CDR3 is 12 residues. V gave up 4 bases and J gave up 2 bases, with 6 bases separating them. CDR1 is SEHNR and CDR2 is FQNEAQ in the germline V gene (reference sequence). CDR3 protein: CASSSGTYEQYF. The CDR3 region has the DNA TGTGCCAGCAGCTCAGGTACCTACGAGCAGTACTTC.